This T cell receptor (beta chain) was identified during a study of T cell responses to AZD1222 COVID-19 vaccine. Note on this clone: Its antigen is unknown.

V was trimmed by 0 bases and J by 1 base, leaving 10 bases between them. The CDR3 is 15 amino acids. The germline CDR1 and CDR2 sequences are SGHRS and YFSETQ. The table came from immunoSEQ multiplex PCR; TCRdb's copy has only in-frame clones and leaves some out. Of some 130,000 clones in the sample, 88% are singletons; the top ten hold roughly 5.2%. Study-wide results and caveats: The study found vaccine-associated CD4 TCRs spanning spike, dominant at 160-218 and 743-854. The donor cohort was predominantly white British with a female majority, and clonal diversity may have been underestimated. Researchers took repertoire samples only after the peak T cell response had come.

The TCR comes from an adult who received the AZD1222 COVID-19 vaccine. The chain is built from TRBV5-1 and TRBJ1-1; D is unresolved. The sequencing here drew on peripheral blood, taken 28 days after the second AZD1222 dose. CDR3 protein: CASSLVGEGNTEAFF. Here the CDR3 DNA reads TGCGCCAGCAGCTTGGTCGGAGAAGGGAACACTGAAGCTTTCTTT.